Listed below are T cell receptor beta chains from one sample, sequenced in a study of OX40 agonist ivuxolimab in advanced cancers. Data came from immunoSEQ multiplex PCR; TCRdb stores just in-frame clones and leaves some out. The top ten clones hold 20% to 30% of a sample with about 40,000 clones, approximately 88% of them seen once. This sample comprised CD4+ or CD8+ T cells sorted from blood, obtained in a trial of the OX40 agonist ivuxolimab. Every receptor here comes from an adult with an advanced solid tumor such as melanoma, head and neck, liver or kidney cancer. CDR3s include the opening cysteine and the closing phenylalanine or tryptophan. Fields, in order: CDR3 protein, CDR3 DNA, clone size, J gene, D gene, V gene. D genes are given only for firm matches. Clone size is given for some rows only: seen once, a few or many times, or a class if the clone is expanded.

CASRSGTGAVTNEKLFF | TGTGCCAGCAGGTCCGGGACAGGGGCCGTTACTAATGAAAAACTGTTTTTT | - | TRBJ1-4 | TRBD1 | TRBV5-6
CASMAGGPPFGEQYF | TGTGCCAGCATGGCGGGAGGGCCCCCCTTTGGGGAGCAGTACTTC | - | TRBJ2-7 | TRBD2 | TRBV6-6
CASSLRRASGNTEAFF | TGCGCCAGCAGCTTGCGAAGGGCATCCGGGAACACTGAAGCTTTCTTT | - | TRBJ1-1 | - | TRBV5-1
CASSLLTGGADTEAFF | TGTGCCAGCAGCTTGCTCACAGGGGGCGCAGACACTGAAGCTTTCTTT | once | TRBJ1-1 | TRBD1 | TRBV5-6
CASSLGVGLHENEAFF | TGTGCCAGCAGCTTAGGGGTCGGGCTCCACGAGAATGAAGCTTTCTTT | - | TRBJ1-1 | - | TRBV11-2
CAWSPSGPNEQFF | TGTGCCTGGAGCCCTTCGGGTCCGAATGAGCAGTTCTTC | - | TRBJ2-1 | - | TRBV30
CASLSYEQYF | TGTGCCAGCCTATCCTACGAGCAGTACTTC | - | TRBJ2-7 | - | TRBV6-1
CASSPRGWDTQYF | TGTGCCAGCAGCCCGAGAGGGTGGGATACGCAGTATTTT | few | TRBJ2-3 | - | TRBV7-9
CASLITGVNYGYTF | TGTGCCAGCTTGATTACAGGGGTAAACTATGGCTACACCTTC | once | TRBJ1-2 | TRBD1 | TRBV6-1
CASSVGGDSSDTQYF | TGTGCCAGCAGCGTAGGGGGAGACAGTTCAGATACGCAGTATTTT | - | TRBJ2-3 | - | TRBV9
CASRDISGNTIYF | TGCGCCAGCAGGGACATCTCTGGAAACACCATATATTTT | - | TRBJ1-3 | - | TRBV10-1
CASRTGDRNEQFF | TGTGCCAGCCGGACAGGGGATCGCAATGAGCAGTTCTTC | - | TRBJ2-1 | TRBD1 | TRBV27
CASSTGRYEQYF | TGTGCCAGCAGTACAGGGCGGTACGAGCAGTACTTC | - | TRBJ2-7 | - | TRBV28
CATSRGGGLSTDTQYF | TGTGCCACCAGCAGAGGCGGGGGCCTTAGCACAGATACGCAGTATTTT | - | TRBJ2-3 | - | TRBV15
CASSLGRPGFGTGELFF | TGTGCTAGCAGCTTAGGGCGCCCGGGTTTCGGGACCGGGGAGCTGTTTTTT | few | TRBJ2-2 | - | TRBV7-7
CASRRASLTNYGYTF | TGTGCCAGTAGAAGGGCCAGCCTGACTAACTATGGCTACACCTTC | once | TRBJ1-2 | - | TRBV19
CASSLGDRIYEQYF | TGTGCCAGCAGCCTAGGGGACAGAATCTACGAGCAGTACTTC | once | TRBJ2-7 | TRBD1 | TRBV14
CASSIRTREQYF | TGTGCCAGCAGCATACGGACCCGGGAGCAGTATTTT | - | TRBJ2-3 | - | TRBV7-9
CASSQEGTSSYEQYF | TGCGCCAGCAGCCAAGAGGGCACAAGCTCCTACGAGCAGTACTTC | - | TRBJ2-7 | - | TRBV4-1
CASSSLGTGRFQETQYF | TGTGCCAGCAGCTCTCTTGGGACAGGACGCTTTCAAGAGACCCAGTACTTC | - | TRBJ2-5 | TRBD1 | TRBV7-9
CASRQSDPPSIQYF | TGCGCCAGCAGACAAAGCGACCCACCTAGCATTCAGTACTTC | - | TRBJ2-4 | - | TRBV10-2
CASSEPRDPIYEQYF | TGTGCCAGCAGTGAACCCAGGGACCCAATCTACGAGCAGTACTTC | - | TRBJ2-7 | - | TRBV6-1
CASSRLAGAYEQYF | TGTGCCAGCAGCCGACTAGCGGGGGCCTACGAGCAGTACTTC | - | TRBJ2-7 | TRBD2 | TRBV16
CASSLDRAAETQYF | TGTGCCAGTAGTCTCGACAGGGCGGCGGAGACCCAGTACTTC | - | TRBJ2-5 | TRBD1 | TRBV19
CASSQRTGKETQYF | TGCGCCAGCAGCCAACGGACAGGGAAAGAGACCCAGTACTTC | - | TRBJ2-5 | TRBD1 | TRBV4-1
CASSPKLAGAYEQYF | TGTGCCAGCAGCCCGAAACTAGCGGGAGCCTACGAGCAGTACTTC | - | TRBJ2-7 | TRBD2 | TRBV5-4
CASSSGGQGSYEQYF | TGTGCCAGCAGCTCGGGCGGCCAGGGGTCCTACGAGCAGTACTTC | - | TRBJ2-7 | - | TRBV7-9
CASSQVGPGTFGTEAFF | TGCGCCAGCAGCCAAGTAGGTCCGGGGACTTTCGGGACTGAAGCTTTCTTT | - | TRBJ1-1 | - | TRBV4-1
CASSQHGLGNEQFF | TGTGCCAGCAGCCAACACGGACTAGGCAATGAGCAGTTCTTC | - | TRBJ2-1 | TRBD2 | TRBV14
CASSQEGLAAYNEQFF | TGCGCCAGCAGCCAAGAGGGGCTAGCGGCGTACAATGAGCAGTTCTTC | - | TRBJ2-1 | TRBD2 | TRBV4-1
CASSHIAGGTSYEQYF | TGCGCCAGCAGCCATATAGCGGGAGGGACCTCCTACGAGCAGTACTTC | - | TRBJ2-7 | TRBD2 | TRBV4-1
CASSYGGRSADTQYF | TGTGCCAGCAGTTACGGCGGGAGGAGCGCAGATACGCAGTATTTT | - | TRBJ2-3 | TRBD2 | TRBV6-5
CASSAGTLVREKLFF | TGTGCCAGCAGCGCCGGGACTCTGGTCCGTGAAAAACTGTTTTTT | - | TRBJ1-4 | - | TRBV9
CASSLGPPTDTQYF | TGTGCCAGCAGCTTAGGACCCCCCACAGATACGCAGTATTTT | - | TRBJ2-3 | - | TRBV7-6
CASSFLIIAGGSTDTQYF | TGCGCCAGCAGCTTCCTAATAATAGCGGGAGGTAGCACAGATACGCAGTATTTT | - | TRBJ2-3 | TRBD2 | TRBV5-1
CASSLATGELFF | TGTGCCAGCAGCTTAGCCACCGGGGAGCTGTTTTTT | - | TRBJ2-2 | - | TRBV7-6
CASSFNPSFEQYF | TGTGCCAGCAGTTTCAACCCTAGTTTTGAGCAGTACTTC | - | TRBJ2-7 | - | TRBV28
CASSPPWGTLYQETQYF | TGTGCCAGCAGCCCCCCTTGGGGGACATTGTACCAAGAGACCCAGTACTTC | - | TRBJ2-5 | - | TRBV7-9
CASSLSQIRTGTYGYTF | TGTGCCAGCAGCTTATCCCAGATAAGGACAGGGACCTATGGCTACACCTTC | - | TRBJ1-2 | TRBD1 | TRBV7-9
CASSFWRSGSGRSDTQYF | TGTGCCAGCAGTTTCTGGCGGTCAGGTAGCGGGAGAAGCGATACGCAGTATTTT | - | TRBJ2-3 | TRBD2 | TRBV28
CASSLPPRWGGQETQYF | TGTGCCAGCAGTTTACCCCCCAGGTGGGGGGGCCAAGAGACCCAGTACTTC | - | TRBJ2-5 | TRBD2 | TRBV28
CASSLPEQGPNYGYTF | TGTGCCAGCAGCCTGCCGGAACAGGGGCCTAACTATGGCTACACCTTC | - | TRBJ1-2 | TRBD1 | TRBV9
CASIPRVAGPSSYEQYF | TGTGCCAGCATCCCCCGGGTAGCGGGACCCAGCTCCTACGAGCAGTACTTC | - | TRBJ2-7 | TRBD2 | TRBV7-9
CASSVTLRGMNTEAFF | TGCGCCAGCAGCGTGACACTTCGGGGAATGAACACTGAAGCTTTCTTT | - | TRBJ1-1 | - | TRBV5-1
CASSPTRTSGLSTDTQYF | TGTGCCAGCAGCCCGACAAGGACTAGCGGTTTGTCCACAGATACGCAGTATTTT | - | TRBJ2-3 | TRBD2 | TRBV25-1
CASSKAVGSGTDTQYF | - | - | TRBJ2-3 | - | TRBV21-1
CASSPTSGSWFEQFF | TGTGCCAGCAGTCCGACTAGCGGGAGTTGGTTTGAGCAGTTCTTC | few | TRBJ2-1 | TRBD2 | TRBV7-9
CASSLSGQNIQYF | TGTGCCAGCAGTTTATCGGGACAAAACATTCAGTACTTC | - | TRBJ2-4 | - | TRBV27